This T cell receptor (beta chain) appears in the sequencing data of a study of blood T cells in healthy people across ages (dated by TCRdb to between 2014 and 2017). In terms of the full investigation: In model experiments, template switching captured about one uniquely barcoded TCR beta cDNA molecule for every two T cells. The study analyzed two additional independent replicas of 1 million unique cDNA reads from the same blood draw for two donors, one aged 18 to 30 and one aged 80 or older. To track age-related changes in TCR beta repertoire diversity, the study relied on deep sequencing normalized with unique cDNA molecular identifiers. Four age groups were formed from the donors: young (average approximately 15 years), middle-aged (around 41), aged (approximately 60) and long-lived (82). To avoid experimental bias, donors of different ages were distributed randomly across sequencing lanes.

Receptor libraries were prepared by 5' RACE. The data were produced on an Illumina HiSeq 2500. A second PCR of about 6 to 11 cycles was run with a J-beta primer mix and a sample-barcoded 5' primer. Each TCR beta cDNA molecule received a unique molecular identifier from a template-switch 5' adaptor carrying 12 random nucleotides. At least 2.5 million CDR3-containing paired-end reads were obtained from each sample. All of the RNA was converted into first-strand cDNA using the Mint cDNA synthesis kit, with a TRBC-specific oligonucleotide serving as the primer. Following uracil-DNA glycosylase treatment, a first 18-cycle PCR with universal primers M1SS and BC2_uni_R was performed on all cDNA. On the authors' methods: For normalization, 1 million high-quality reads, each with a distinct molecular identifier, were randomly selected from each sample. Instead of being binned into consensus sequences, reads that shared molecular identifiers were thrown out. MiTCR, run with a Q25 quality threshold and the strictest error-elimination algorithm, handled CDR3 identification, clonotype clustering and error correction. A nonparametric unseen species model using Euler transformation provided a lower-bound estimate of total TCR beta diversity. TCRdb trimmed the raw reads at Q25, called clones with MiXCR and kept productive beta chains. Rows with a matching CDR3 protein are joined into one entry that keeps the most common DNA and genes. These V and J calls are TCRdb output, not the study's own analysis. The sample contains about 1.7 million distinct CDR3 sequences, about 28% of them found a single time. Less than 9.5% of the sample lies in the top ten.

Donors were 35 to 40 systemically healthy Caucasian individuals from Russia aged roughly 6 to 95 years. About 10 milliliters of peripheral blood were collected from each donor into EDTA-treated Vacutainer tubes. Ficoll-Paque density-gradient centrifugation was used to isolate PBMCs, with at least 6 million obtained per sample. Total RNA was extracted from PBMCs with Trizol reagent, with at least 6 micrograms obtained per sample. For every donor, an aliquot of PBMCs went through flow cytometry to measure the percentages of naive CD45RAhigh/CD27high T cells. What the authors observed across the whole study: Total diversity estimates from one million sequenced T cells were considered lower bounds and underestimates. Bulk unsorted PBMC profiling prevented conclusive comparison of naive and antigen-experienced compartments. A strong correlation was found between observed TCR beta diversity and the percentage of naive T cells measured by flow cytometry. Because donor CMV infection status was unknown, age-related changes in expanded clonotypes were potentially confounded. Compared with the aged group, more naive CD4+ T cells, fewer expanded clones and increased TCR diversity were shown by the long-lived group, suggesting age selection. Observed TCR beta diversity per million T cells fell roughly linearly with age, and a significant reduction was already apparent by age roughly 41.

Of note for this clonotype: The antigen it binds to is not known. There are no base qualities to consult, and no much larger clone falls within one base.

From cysteine to phenylalanine, the CDR3 is 17 amino acids long. Kept here is only the CDR3 DNA, which spans 51 bases and is read in frame from base 1. V is cut back by 5 bases and J by 11 bases, with 16 bases in the junction unmatched. This receptor was obtained from a woman in her twenties or thirties in good health. Material for sequencing was blood. The chain employs TRBV12-3 or TRBV12-4 and TRBJ2-3; a stretch of 13 junction bases matches TRBD2. CDR3 sequence: CASSVAGTSGVRGGQYF. The bases are TGTGCCAGCAGTGTGGCCGGGACTAGCGGGGTTCGGGGGGGGCAGTATTTT.